This T cell receptor beta chain was profiled in a study of blood T cell repertoires in COVID-19. Generated by immunoSEQ multiplex PCR, the TCRdb table keeps only in-frame clones and is missing some. The table records over 200,000 clones, over 80% of them present only once. The germline V gene has CDR1 SGDLS and CDR2 YYNGEE. The CDR3 runs to 15 residues. Germline trimming cut 0 bases from V and 4 bases from J; bases unmatched to any gene: 4. This receptor was taken from a man aged 25 to 40 with COVID-19, enrolled during active disease. The genes are TRBV9 and TRBJ2-3; TRBD2 agrees at 8 bases. Sequenced material: peripheral blood. DNA of the CDR3: TGTGCCAGCAGCGTAGCCGTGACTAGCGCAGATACGCAGTATTTT. It yields the protein CASSVAVTSADTQYF. Full variable domain (outside the CDR3, taken from reference TRBV9 and TRBJ2-3): DSGVTQTPKHLITATGQRVTLRCSPRSGDLSVYWYQQSLDQGLQFLIQYYNGEERAKGNILERFSAQQFPDLHSELNLSSLELGDSALYFCASSVAVTSADTQYFGPGTRLTVL.